The present entry profiles one TCR beta chain with its context. The data are from a study of T cell responses to AZD1222 COVID-19 vaccine. Only in-frame clones appear in the TCRdb table, and some are missing; sequencing was by immunoSEQ multiplex PCR. The data show 180,000 or so clones, roughly 94% seen once. The sample here was peripheral blood, taken 28 days after the second AZD1222 dose. This clonotype was sampled from an adult who received the AZD1222 COVID-19 vaccine.

In nucleotides, the CDR3 is TGTGCCAGCAGCCGGACAGGGGGCGGCGGCACTGAAGCTTTCTTT. Translating it yields CASSRTGGGGTEAFF. The rearrangement uses TRBV11-3 and TRBJ1-1, with TRBD1 matching 11 bases. The trim removed 5 bases at V and 4 bases at J, leaving 6 bases unmatched. Germline CDR1 is SGHNT and CDR2 is YENEEA. This CDR3 comprises 15 residues.